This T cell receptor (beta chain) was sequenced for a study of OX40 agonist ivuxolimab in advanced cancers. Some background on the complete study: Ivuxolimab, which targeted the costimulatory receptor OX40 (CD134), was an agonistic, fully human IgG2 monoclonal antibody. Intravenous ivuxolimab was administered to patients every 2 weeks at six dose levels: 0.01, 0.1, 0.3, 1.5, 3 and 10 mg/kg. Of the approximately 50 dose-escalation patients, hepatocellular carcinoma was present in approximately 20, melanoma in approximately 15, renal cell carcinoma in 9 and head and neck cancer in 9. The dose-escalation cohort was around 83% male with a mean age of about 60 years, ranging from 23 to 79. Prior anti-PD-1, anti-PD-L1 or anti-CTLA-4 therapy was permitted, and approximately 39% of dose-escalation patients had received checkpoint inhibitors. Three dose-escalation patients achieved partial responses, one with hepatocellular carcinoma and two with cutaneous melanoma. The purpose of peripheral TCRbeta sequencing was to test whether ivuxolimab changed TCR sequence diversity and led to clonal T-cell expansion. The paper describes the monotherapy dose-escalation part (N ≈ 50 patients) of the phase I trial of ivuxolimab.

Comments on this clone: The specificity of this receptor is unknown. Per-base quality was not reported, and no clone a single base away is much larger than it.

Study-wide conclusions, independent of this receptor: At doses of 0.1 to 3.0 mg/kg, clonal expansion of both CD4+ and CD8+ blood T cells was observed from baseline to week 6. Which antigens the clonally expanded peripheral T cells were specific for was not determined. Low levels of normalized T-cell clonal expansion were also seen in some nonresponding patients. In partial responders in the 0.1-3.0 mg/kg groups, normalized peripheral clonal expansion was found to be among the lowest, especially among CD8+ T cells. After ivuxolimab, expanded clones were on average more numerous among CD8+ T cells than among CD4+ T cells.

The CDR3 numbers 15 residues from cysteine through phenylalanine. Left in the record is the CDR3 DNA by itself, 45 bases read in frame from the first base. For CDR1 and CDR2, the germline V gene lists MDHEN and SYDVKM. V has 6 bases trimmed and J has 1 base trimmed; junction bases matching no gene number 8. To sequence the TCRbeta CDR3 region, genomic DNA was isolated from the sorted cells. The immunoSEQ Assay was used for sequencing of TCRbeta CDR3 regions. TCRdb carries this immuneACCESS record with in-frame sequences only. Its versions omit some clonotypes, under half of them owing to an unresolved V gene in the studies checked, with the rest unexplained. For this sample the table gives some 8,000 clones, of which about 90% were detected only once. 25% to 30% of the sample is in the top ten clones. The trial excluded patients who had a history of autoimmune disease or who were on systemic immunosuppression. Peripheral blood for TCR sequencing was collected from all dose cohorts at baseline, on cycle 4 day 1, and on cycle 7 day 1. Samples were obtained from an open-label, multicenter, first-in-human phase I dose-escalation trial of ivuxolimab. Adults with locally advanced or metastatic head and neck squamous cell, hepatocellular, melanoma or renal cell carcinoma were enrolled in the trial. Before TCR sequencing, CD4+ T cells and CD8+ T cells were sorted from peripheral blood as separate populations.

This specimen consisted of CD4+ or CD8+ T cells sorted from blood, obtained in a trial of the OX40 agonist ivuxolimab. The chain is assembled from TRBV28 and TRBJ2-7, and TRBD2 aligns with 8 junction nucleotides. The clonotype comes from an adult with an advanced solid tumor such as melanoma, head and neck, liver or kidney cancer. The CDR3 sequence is CASRVTSGRSYEQYF. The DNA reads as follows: TGTGCCAGCAGGGTAACTAGCGGAAGATCCTACGAGCAGTACTTC.